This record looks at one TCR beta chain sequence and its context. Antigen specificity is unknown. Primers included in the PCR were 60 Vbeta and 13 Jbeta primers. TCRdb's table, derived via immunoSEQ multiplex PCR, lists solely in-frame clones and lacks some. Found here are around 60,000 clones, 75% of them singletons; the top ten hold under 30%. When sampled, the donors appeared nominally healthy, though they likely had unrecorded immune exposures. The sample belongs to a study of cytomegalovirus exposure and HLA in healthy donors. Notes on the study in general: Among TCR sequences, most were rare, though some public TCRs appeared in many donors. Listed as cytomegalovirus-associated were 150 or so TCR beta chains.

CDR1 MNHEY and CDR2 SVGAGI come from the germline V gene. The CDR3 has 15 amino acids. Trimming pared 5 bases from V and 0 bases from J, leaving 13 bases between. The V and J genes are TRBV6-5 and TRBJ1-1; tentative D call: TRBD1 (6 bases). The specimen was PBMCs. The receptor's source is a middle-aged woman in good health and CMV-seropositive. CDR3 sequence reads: CASSTNRDMNTEAFF. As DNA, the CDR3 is TGTGCCAGCAGTACAAACAGGGATATGAACACTGAAGCTTTCTTT.